This TCR beta chain was obtained from a study of blood T cell repertoires in COVID-19. Study-wide background: Donors in the United States, Italy and Spain gave samples during acute or convalescent COVID-19.

Some clones are missing from TCRdb's copy, which holds only in-frame ones; the method was immunoSEQ multiplex PCR. Of around 310,000 clones in the sample, roughly 90% were seen once. Trimming left V 5 bases short and J 4 bases short, with 11 bases between. This CDR3 comprises 14 residues. CDR1 is SEHNR and CDR2 is FQNEAQ in the germline V gene (reference sequence). The receptor was isolated from a woman aged 45 to 65 with active or convalescent COVID-19. Sequenced sample: peripheral blood. The J gene is TRBJ1-4, the V gene TRBV7-9; D is perhaps TRBD1 (6 bases). Here the CDR3 reads CASSRQANNEKLFF. In DNA form, the CDR3 reads TGTGCCAGCAGCCGACAGGCCAATAATGAAAAACTGTTTTTT. Full variable domain (remainder filled in from reference TRBV7-9 and TRBJ1-4): DTGVSQNPRHKITKRGQNVTFRCDPISEHNRLYWYRQTLGQGPEFLTYFQNEAQLEKSRLLSDRFSAERPKGSFSTLEIQRTEQGDSAMYLCASSRQANNEKLFFGSGTQLSVL.